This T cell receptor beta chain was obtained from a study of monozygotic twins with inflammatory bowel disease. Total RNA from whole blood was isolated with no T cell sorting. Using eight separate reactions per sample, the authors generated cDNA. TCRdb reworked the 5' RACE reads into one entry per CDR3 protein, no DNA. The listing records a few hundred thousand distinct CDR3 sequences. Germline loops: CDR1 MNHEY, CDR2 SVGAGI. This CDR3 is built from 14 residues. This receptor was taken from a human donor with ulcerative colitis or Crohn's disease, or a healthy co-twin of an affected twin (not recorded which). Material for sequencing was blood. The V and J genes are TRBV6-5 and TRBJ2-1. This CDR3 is CASSYNAGLNEQFF.